These 22 T cell receptor beta chains came from one sample sequenced in a study of T cell changes during pregnancy in multiple sclerosis. Sequenced by immunoSEQ multiplex PCR; TCRdb stores in-frame clones only, minus some. The data contain approximately 70,000 clones, about 91% of them singletons. The sequenced sample was peripheral blood, obtained after pregnancy. These TCRs come from a female donor with multiple sclerosis, enrolled in a pregnancy study.

V gene TRBV7-8 combines with J gene TRBJ1-2, with a tentative D call TRBD1 (5 bases). This CDR3 has 14 residues. Trimming removed 5 bases from V and 5 bases from J, with 15 bases in between. Per the germline V gene, CDR1 is SGHVS and CDR2 is FQNEAQ. CDR3: CASSPEVGGYGYTF. CDR3 in DNA: TGTGCCAGCAGCCCCGAGGTGGGGGGGTATGGCTACACCTTC.

The sample holds one count of this clone. A read error may account for a junction end that differs from germline. The chain employs TRBV7-7 and TRBJ2-3; D gene unclear. CDR3 size: 13 residues. CDR1 and CDR2 from the germline V gene are SSHAT and FNYEAQ (reference sequence). CDR3 DNA sequence: TGTGCTAGCAGCTTAGCACAAACAGATACGCAGTATTTT. Translation gives CASSLAQTDTQYF. The full variable domain, with the rest looked up from reference TRBV7-7 and TRBJ2-3, is GAGVSQSPRYKVTKRGQDVTLRCDPISSHATLYWYQQALGQGPEFLTYFNYEAQPDKSGLPSDRFSAERPEGSISTLTIQRTEQRDSAMYRCASSLAQTDTQYFGPGTRLTVL.

The chain couples TRBV6-5 to TRBJ1-2; no reliable D call. The germline V gene has CDR1 MNHEY and CDR2 SVGAGI. V lost 2 bases to trimming and J lost 1 base, with 5 bases between them. CDR3 length equals 13 residues. CDR3 in amino acids: CASSYEVNYGYTF. The CDR3, as DNA: TGTGCCAGCAGTTACGAGGTTAACTATGGCTACACCTTC.

The V call is TRBV5-1, the J call TRBJ2-3; D is uncertain. The CDR3 totals 13 residues. Germline values: CDR1 SGHRS, CDR2 YFSETQ. V lost 1 base and J lost 0, with 3 bases in between. DNA for the CDR3: TGCGCCAGCAGCTTGCAAAGCACAGATACGCAGTATTTT. Its translation: CASSLQSTDTQYF.

The chain couples TRBV6-6 to TRBJ2-5; weak D call: TRBD1 (5 bases). CDR1 and CDR2 from the germline V gene are MNHNY and SVGAGI (reference sequence). Trimming took 3 bases from V and 3 from J, leaving 14 bases between them. The CDR3 is made up of 15 amino acids. The CDR3 DNA is TGTGCCAGCAGTTATTTCGGACATCAGGAAGAGACCCAGTACTTC. It is translated as CASSYFGHQEETQYF.

This clone was detected once. The rearrangement uses TRBV19 and TRBJ1-1; D call uncertain. The V gene's germline CDR1 is LNHDA and CDR2 SQIVND (reference sequence). This CDR3 contains 14 residues. V lost 1 base, J lost 4 bases, and 10 bases lay in between. CDR3 sequence reads: CASSIAAGGTEAFF. As DNA, the CDR3 is TGTGCCAGTAGTATAGCGGCCGGAGGCACTGAAGCTTTCTTT.

The rearrangement joins TRBV19 to TRBJ1-2, with a weak D call TRBD1 (6 bases). This CDR3 contains 14 residues. CDR1 and CDR2 (germline): LNHDA, SQIVND (reference sequence). The V and J ends lost 4 bases and 8 bases respectively, with 17 bases between them. The CDR3 DNA reads as TGTGCCAGTAGTACTAGACAGGCTCGCGACGGCTACACCTTC. Translation: CASSTRQARDGYTF.

The chain employs TRBV27 and TRBJ1-5, with TRBD1 matching over 10 bases. Germline V gene lookup returns CDR1 MNHEY and CDR2 SMNVEV (reference sequence). This CDR3 is built from 15 residues. Trimming at V came to 1 base and at J to 5 bases, leaving 2 bases not matched to a gene. CDR3 region: CASSLWDRGHQPQHF. The CDR3 bases are TGTGCCAGCAGTTTATGGGACAGGGGACATCAGCCCCAGCATTTT.

V gene TRBV11-2 combines with J gene TRBJ2-1; D call uncertain. Germline V gene lookup returns CDR1 SGHAT and CDR2 FQNNGV. Between the trimmed V and J ends, which lost 0 bases and 5 bases, there was a span of 14 bases. The CDR3 is 16 residues long. The CDR3 reads CASSLELSLPHNEQFF. For the CDR3, the DNA is TGTGCCAGCAGCTTAGAACTTAGCCTCCCCCACAATGAGCAGTTCTTC.

V gene TRBV5-1 combines with J gene TRBJ2-1; TRBD1 aligns across 8 bases. CDR1 and CDR2 (germline): SGHRS, YFSETQ. V dropped 1 base and J dropped 2; count of bases not matched to a gene: 5. The CDR3 covers 16 residues. CDR3 amino acids: CASSLTGQGTYNEQFF. The DNA for the CDR3 is TGCGCCAGCAGCTTGACAGGACAGGGAACCTACAATGAGCAGTTCTTC.

The V and J genes are TRBV13 and TRBJ2-3, with TRBD2 matching 8 bases. The length of the CDR3 is 16 residues. V dropped 3 bases and J dropped 2; count of bases not matched to a gene: 7. CDR1 and CDR2 (germline): PRHDT, FYEKMQ (reference sequence). The CDR3 sequence is CASSLTAGEHTDTQYF. In DNA form, the CDR3 reads TGTGCCAGCAGCTTGACAGCGGGAGAGCACACAGATACGCAGTATTTT.

J is TRBJ1-2 and V is TRBV14; D is perhaps TRBD1 (5 bases). The germline V gene encodes CDR1 SGHDN and CDR2 FVKESK. The V gene lost 1 base and the J gene lost 6 bases, with 18 bases spanning the gap. CDR3 length: 16 residues. The CDR3 loop is CASSQGASPGKDGYTF. The CDR3 DNA reads as TGTGCCAGCAGCCAAGGTGCGTCCCCAGGGAAGGATGGCTACACCTTC.

The chain joins TRBV27 to TRBJ1-5; no clear D gene. Looked up from germline, CDR1 is MNHEY and CDR2 is SMNVEV (reference sequence). CDR3 size: 14 residues. V lost 0 bases and J 3 bases, leaving 6 bases between the germline ends. CDR3 sequence (DNA): TGTGCCAGCAGTTTATCGTCCATCAATCAGCCCCAGCATTTT. It yields the protein CASSLSSINQPQHF.

The V gene is TRBV10-1, the J gene TRBJ2-7, with 7 bases lining up with TRBD1. The CDR3 runs to 14 residues. Germline trimming cut 1 base from V and 7 bases from J; bases unmatched to any gene: 7. CDR1 is WNHNN and CDR2 is SYGVQD in the germline V gene (reference sequence). In nucleotides, the CDR3 is TGCGCCAGCAGTGAGTACAGGGGTCATGGGGAGCAGTACTTC. It codes for CASSEYRGHGEQYF.

Here the CDR3 DNA reads TGTGCCAGCACCCTGAGCCTAGCTGATACGCAGTATTTT. Amino acids: CASTLSLADTQYF. The rearrangement uses TRBV6-1 and TRBJ2-3; D is perhaps TRBD2 (5 bases). V lost 7 bases and J 6 bases, leaving 14 bases between the germline ends. Germline values: CDR1 MNHNS, CDR2 SASEGT. The CDR3 length is 13 residues.

The V gene is TRBV19, the J gene TRBJ1-5, with D possibly matching TRBD1 (6 bases). V lost 5 bases and J 5 bases, leaving 16 bases between the germline ends. Germline CDR1 LNHDA, CDR2 SQIVND (reference sequence). This CDR3 is built from 15 residues. In DNA form, the CDR3 reads TGTGCCAGTAGTTCATCTACAGGGTGGGATCAGCCCCAGCATTTT. It is translated as CASSSSTGWDQPQHF.

The chain joins TRBV19 to TRBJ1-2; 10 bases match TRBD1. The CDR3 loop spans 13 amino acids. V shed 8 bases and J 1 base; nucleotides not matched to a gene: 1. The germline gives CDR1 LNHDA, CDR2 SQIVND (reference sequence). The CDR3 is CASGTGVNYGYTF. CDR3 nucleotides: TGTGCCAGTGGGACAGGGGTTAACTATGGCTACACCTTC.

The chain recombines TRBV6-6 with TRBJ1-2; a weak D match, TRBD1 (5 bases). V lost 1 base and J 6 bases, leaving 9 bases between the germline ends. Germline V gene data show CDR1 as MNHNY and CDR2 as SVGAGI (reference sequence). The CDR3 length is 13 residues. The CDR3 nucleotides read TGTGCCAGCAGTTACTTCCAGGGTAATGGCTACACCTTC. Translating it yields CASSYFQGNGYTF.

The J gene is TRBJ2-5, the V gene TRBV5-6, with 16 bases matching TRBD2. With V trimmed by 5 bases and J by 6 bases, 10 bases remained unmatched. There are 17 residues in the CDR3. The germline V gene has CDR1 SGHDT and CDR2 YYEEEE. CDR3: CASRRGGLAGGPQTQYF. The CDR3 nucleotides read TGTGCCAGCAGGCGTGGGGGACTAGCGGGAGGGCCACAGACCCAGTACTTC.

This chain links TRBV5-1 with TRBJ1-1; possible D gene TRBD1, 6 bases. Germline V CDR1 and CDR2: SGHRS, YFSETQ. Trimming removed 2 bases from V and 3 bases from J, with 11 bases in between. The CDR3 is 14 amino acids. CDR3 nucleotides: TGCGCCAGCAGCTTCGGGGGGCAGGACACTGAAGCTTTCTTT. Amino acids: CASSFGGQDTEAFF.

The chain has TRBV19 and TRBJ2-3, with TRBD2 matching 11 bases. The CDR3 sequence is 16 residues long. Unmatched junction bases numbered 4, after V lost 1 base and J lost 4 bases. Germline-derived CDR1 and CDR2 are LNHDA and SQIVND (reference sequence). The CDR3 bases are TGTGCCAGTAGTATAGCGGCACTAGCGGGAGCAGATACGCAGTATTTT. As protein: CASSIAALAGADTQYF.

The gene calls are TRBV10-3 and TRBJ2-7; unclear D gene. Trimming took 0 bases from V and 4 from J, leaving 4 bases between them. The CDR3 spans 12 residues. The germline V gene has CDR1 ENHRY and CDR2 SYGVKD. CDR3: CAISESTYEQYF. In nucleotides, the CDR3 is TGTGCCATCAGTGAGTCGACTTACGAGCAGTACTTC.